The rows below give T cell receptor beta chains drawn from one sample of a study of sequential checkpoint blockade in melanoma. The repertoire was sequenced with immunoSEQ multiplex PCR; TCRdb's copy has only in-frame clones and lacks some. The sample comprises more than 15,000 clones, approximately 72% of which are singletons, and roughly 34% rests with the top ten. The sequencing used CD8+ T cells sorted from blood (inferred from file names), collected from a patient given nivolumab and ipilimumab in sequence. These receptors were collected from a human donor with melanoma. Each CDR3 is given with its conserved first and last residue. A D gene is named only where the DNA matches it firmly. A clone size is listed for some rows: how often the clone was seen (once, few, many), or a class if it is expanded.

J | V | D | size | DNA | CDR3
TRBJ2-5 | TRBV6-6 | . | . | TGTGCCAGCAGTCCCAACGCGCAAGAGACCCAGTACTTC | CASSPNAQETQYF
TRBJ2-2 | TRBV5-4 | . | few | TGTGCCAGCAGCTCGTCTCGGAACACCGGGGAGCTGTTTTTT | CASSSSRNTGELFF
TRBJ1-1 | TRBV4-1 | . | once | TGCGCCAGCAGCCAAGAATCAGAATTGAACACTGAAGCTTTCTTT | CASSQESELNTEAFF
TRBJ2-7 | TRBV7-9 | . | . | TGTGCCAGCAGCTTGACACACGAGCAGTACTTC | CASSLTHEQYF
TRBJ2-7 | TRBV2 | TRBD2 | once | TGTGCCAGCAACGGACTAGCGCACTACGAGCAGTACTTC | CASNGLAHYEQYF
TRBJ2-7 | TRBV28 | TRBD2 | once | TGTGCCACTTTGGGGGGGAGCTCCTACGAGCAGTACTTC | CATLGGSSYEQYF
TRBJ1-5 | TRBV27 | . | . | TGTGCCAGCAGTTTATCGCCTAACGGCAATCAGCCCCAGCATTTT | CASSLSPNGNQPQHF
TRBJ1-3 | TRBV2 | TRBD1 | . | TGTGCCAGCAGCGGTACAGGGGGCTCTGGAAACACCATATATTTT | CASSGTGGSGNTIYF
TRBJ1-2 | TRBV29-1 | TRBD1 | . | TGCAGCGTTGAAGAGGACAGGGGGCTTAGAGGCTACACCTTC | CSVEEDRGLRGYTF
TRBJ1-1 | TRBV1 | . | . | TGCACCAGCGCCCCCCAGGGCCGGAACACTGAAGCTTTCTTT | CTSAPQGRNTEAFF
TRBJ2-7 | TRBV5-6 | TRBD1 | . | TGTGCCAGCAGTCCAGGGGGATCCTCCTACGAGCAGTACTTC | CASSPGGSSYEQYF
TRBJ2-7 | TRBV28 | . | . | TGTGCCAGCAGTTTTTTGGACCGGGAGAGCGGCGAGCAGTACTTC | CASSFLDRESGEQYF
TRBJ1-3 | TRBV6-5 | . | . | TGTGCCAGCAGTCAGGAGGGCTTCGGAAACACCATATATTTT | CASSQEGFGNTIYF
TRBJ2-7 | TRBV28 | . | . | TGTGCCAGCAGTTTTGGCCGGGTCGGATACGAGCAGTACTTC | CASSFGRVGYEQYF
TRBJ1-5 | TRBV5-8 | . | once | TGTGCCAGCATCAACCAGGGGTTTGGGAACAATCAGCCCCAGCATTTT | CASINQGFGNNQPQHF
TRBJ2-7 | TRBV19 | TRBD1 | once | TGTGCCAGTAGTATATCGGGGACAGGGGCCTACGAGCAGTACTTC | CASSISGTGAYEQYF
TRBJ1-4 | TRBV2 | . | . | TGTGCCAGCAGCCCACAGGGCCTATCAACTAATGAAAAACTGTTTTTT | CASSPQGLSTNEKLFF
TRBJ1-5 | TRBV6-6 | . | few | TGTGCCAGCAGTTCCACAGGGACCCAGCCCCAGCATTTT | CASSSTGTQPQHF
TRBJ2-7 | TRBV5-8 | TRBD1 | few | TGTGCCAGCAGCTTTCAGGGGGCCCCCTACGAGCAGTACTTC | CASSFQGAPYEQYF
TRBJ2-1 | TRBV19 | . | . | TGTGCCAGTACCACCTTTCGGGTAGCAGGGGCCGATGAGCAGTTCTTC | CASTTFRVAGADEQFF
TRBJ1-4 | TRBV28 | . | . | TGTGCCAGCAGTTTATTCACAGGGATGATGGCTAATGAAAAACTGTTTTTT | CASSLFTGMMANEKLFF
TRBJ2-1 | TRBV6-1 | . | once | TGTGCCAGCAGCCTATCGGGACTCTCCTACAATGAGCAGTTCTTC | CASSLSGLSYNEQFF
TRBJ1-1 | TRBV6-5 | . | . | TGTGCCAGCAGTTATGCCCCCAGGGATGAAGCTTTCTTT | CASSYAPRDEAFF
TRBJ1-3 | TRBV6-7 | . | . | TGTGCCAGCAGTTTTTTCACAACAGGGATGGGTGGAAACACCATATATTTT | CASSFFTTGMGGNTIYF
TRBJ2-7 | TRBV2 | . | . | TGTGCCAGCAGTGAAGAGCTAGGTTTGTACGAGCAGTACTTC | CASSEELGLYEQYF
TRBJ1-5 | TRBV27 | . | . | TGTGCCAGCAGTTTAGGGTGGGGAGGCAATCAGCCCCAGCATTTT | CASSLGWGGNQPQHF
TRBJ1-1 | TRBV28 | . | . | TGTGCCAGCGCCACCGAGGGCAGGACTGAAGCTTTCTTT | CASATEGRTEAFF
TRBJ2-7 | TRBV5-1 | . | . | TGCGCCAGCAGCTTGGGAAGGGGCCATGGAGAGCAGTACTTC | CASSLGRGHGEQYF
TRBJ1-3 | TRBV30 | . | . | TGTGCCTGGAGTTCCTTAGCTCCAAACTCCCAGGGTAACTCTGGAAACACCATATATTTT | CAWSSLAPNSQGNSGNTIYF
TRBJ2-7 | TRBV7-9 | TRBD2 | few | TGTGCCAGCAGCGATGGGACTAGCAACTACGAGCAGTACTTC | CASSDGTSNYEQYF
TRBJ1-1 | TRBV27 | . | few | TGTGCCACCAGAAGCAGCCTAGGGAACACTGAAGCTTTCTTT | CATRSSLGNTEAFF
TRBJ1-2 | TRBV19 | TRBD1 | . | TGTGCCAGTAGTATATCCGGGACAGGGGTTAACTATGGCTACACCTTC | CASSISGTGVNYGYTF
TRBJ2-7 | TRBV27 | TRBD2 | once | TGTGCCAGCAGTTTATCCGGGACTAGCGGGAGGGCCTTGGGCGAGCAGTACTTC | CASSLSGTSGRALGEQYF
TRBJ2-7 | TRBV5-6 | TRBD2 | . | TGTGCCAGCAGCGGGGGGGTTTTACCTAACTACGAGCAGTACTTC | CASSGGVLPNYEQYF
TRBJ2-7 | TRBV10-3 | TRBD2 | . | TGTGCCATCAGTGAGTCGGGGGGGAGCAAGTACGAGCAGTACTTC | CAISESGGSKYEQYF
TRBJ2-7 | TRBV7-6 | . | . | TGTGCCAGCAGCTCCCTTGAGGAGCAGTACTTC | CASSSLEEQYF
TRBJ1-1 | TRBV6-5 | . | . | TGTGCCAGCAGTTATAGCGGGGGGCAATCTGAAGCTTTCTTT | CASSYSGGQSEAFF
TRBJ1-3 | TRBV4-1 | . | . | TGCGCCAGCAGCCAAGAGCGGGGTTCTGGAAACACCATATATTTT | CASSQERGSGNTIYF
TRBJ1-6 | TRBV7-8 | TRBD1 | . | TGTGCCAGCAGCCCACTAGCGCCCCCCGGACAGGGCTCCTATAATTCACCCCTCCACTTT | CASSPLAPPGQGSYNSPLHF
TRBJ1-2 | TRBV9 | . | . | TGTGCCAGCAGGGGGCCTCTTCACTATGGCTACACCTTC | CASRGPLHYGYTF
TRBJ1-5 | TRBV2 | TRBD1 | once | TGTGCCAGCAGCATTGTCGGACAGGGTGAACAGCCCCAGCATTTT | CASSIVGQGEQPQHF
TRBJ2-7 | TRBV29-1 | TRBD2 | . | TGCAGCGTTCTTGGACTAGCGGGAGTCGGGTCCTACGAGCAGTACTTC | CSVLGLAGVGSYEQYF
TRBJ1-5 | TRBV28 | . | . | TGTGCCAGCAGCCCCCGGAATCAGCCCCAGCATTTT | CASSPRNQPQHF
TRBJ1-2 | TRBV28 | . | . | TGTGCCAGCAGTGCACTAATATCAGGGGAAAACTATGGCTACACCTTC | CASSALISGENYGYTF
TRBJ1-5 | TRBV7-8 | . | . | TGTGCCAGCAGCTTACCAGGGATAGGCAATCAGCCCCAGCATTTT | CASSLPGIGNQPQHF
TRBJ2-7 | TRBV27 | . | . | TGTGCCAGCAGTTTATCTGGGAGATCCATAACCTACGAGCAGTACTTC | CASSLSGRSITYEQYF
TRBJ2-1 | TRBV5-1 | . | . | TGCGCCAGCAGCTCGGGTGTCTCCTACAATGAGCAGTTCTTC | CASSSGVSYNEQFF
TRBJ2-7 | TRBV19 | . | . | TGTGCCAGTAGTCCCCCCCTCGCTGAATCGAGCTCCTACGAGCAGTACTTC | CASSPPLAESSSYEQYF
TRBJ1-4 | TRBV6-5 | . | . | TGTGCCAGCAGTTACTTGGGGAGGGAACTGTTTTTT | CASSYLGRELFF
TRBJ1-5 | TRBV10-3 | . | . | TGTGCCCCGCAAAGGGGGTATAGCAATCAGCCCCAGCATTTT | CAPQRGYSNQPQHF
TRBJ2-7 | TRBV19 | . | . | TGTGCCAGTAGTAGGGGGGAAGGGCGCCGTGCGGAGCAGTACTTC | CASSRGEGRRAEQYF
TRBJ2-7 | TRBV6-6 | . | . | TGTGCCAGCAGCTCAAGAAGGGAGAACTACGAGCAGTACTTC | CASSSRRENYEQYF
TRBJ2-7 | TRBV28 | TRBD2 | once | TGTGCCAGCAGTATTAGCGGGAGCTCCTACGAGCAGTACTTC | CASSISGSSYEQYF
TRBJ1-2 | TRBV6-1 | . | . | TGTGCCAGCAGTGAGGCTGACTATGGCTACACCTTC | CASSEADYGYTF
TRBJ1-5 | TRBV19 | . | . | TGTGCCAGTAGTATCCAACATGGCAATCAGCCCCAGCATTTT | CASSIQHGNQPQHF
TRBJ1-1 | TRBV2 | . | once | TGTGCCAGACAGGGGAACACTGAAGCTTTCTTT | CARQGNTEAFF
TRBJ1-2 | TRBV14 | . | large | TGTGCCAGCAGCCAAGAGCGGGGAGACTATGGCTACACCTTC | CASSQERGDYGYTF
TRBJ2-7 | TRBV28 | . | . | TGTGCCAGCAGGGCGGGGATGGGCAGCTCCTACGAGCAGTACTTC | CASRAGMGSSYEQYF
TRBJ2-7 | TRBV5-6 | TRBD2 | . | TGTGCCAGCAGCTTGAGGCTAGCGGACGAGCAGTACTTC | CASSLRLADEQYF